Listed here are 16 T cell receptor beta chains from one sample, sequenced in a study of identical twins. MiXCR was run by TCRdb on the 5' RACE reads, yielding one entry per CDR3 protein. The sample gives about 720,000 distinct CDR3 sequences, roughly 18% of which show up once; under 15% is in the top ten. The sample was also linked to a second study, of T cells expressing NK-cell markers.

Sequencing was performed on PBMCs. The receptors were sampled from a woman younger than 30 in good health.

This clonotype came up a few times. This rearrangement joins TRBV6-6 to TRBJ2-7, with unresolved D. CDR3 size: 13 residues. V was pared by 2 bases and J by 6 bases, with 11 bases between. Germline-derived CDR1 and CDR2 are MNHNY and SVGAGI (reference sequence). CDR3 nucleotides: TGTGCCAGCAGTTACGTTCGCGACATCGAGCAGTACTTC. This encodes CASSYVRDIEQYF.

The rearrangement uses TRBV6-5 and TRBJ1-2; 8 nucleotides align to TRBD1. V shed 6 bases and J 7 bases; nucleotides not matched to a gene: 4. In germline, CDR1 is MNHEY, CDR2 SVGAGI. The CDR3 length is 12 residues. This CDR3 reads CASRTGESGYTF. CDR3 bases: TGTGCCAGCAGGACAGGGGAGAGTGGCTACACCTTC.

This clonotype was seen a few times. The rearrangement uses TRBV29-1 and TRBJ2-7, with 8 positions matching TRBD1. From germline, CDR1 is SQVTM and CDR2 ANQGSEA. The V segment lost 6 bases and the J segment 4 bases; nucleotides outside the gene matches: 5. The CDR3 runs to 12 residues. The DNA for the CDR3 is TGCAGCGTGGCCAGGGGGCTGTACGAGCAGTACTTC. Protein: CSVARGLYEQYF.

This clonotype was seen only a few times. The V gene is TRBV20-1, the J gene TRBJ2-1, with 9 nucleotides matching TRBD1. The ends lost 5 bases at V and 8 bases at J; junction bases unmatched: 10. This CDR3 spans 14 amino acids. Per germline, CDR1 DFQATT and CDR2 SNEGSKA (reference sequence). CDR3 DNA: TGCAGTGCTCAACACCGGGACAGGGTTTATGAGCAGTTCTTC. As protein: CSAQHRDRVYEQFF.

The chain combines TRBV5-1 with TRBJ2-3, with a weak D call TRBD1 (5 bases). Germline lookup yields CDR1 SGHRS and CDR2 YFSETQ. There are 16 residues in the CDR3. Trimming cost V 1 base and J 5 bases, with 17 bases left between them. The CDR3 DNA follows: TGCGCCAGCAGCTTGAGGCAGGGCACTCCAGGAGATACGCAGTATTTT. Amino acid sequence: CASSLRQGTPGDTQYF.

V and J are TRBV20-1 and TRBJ1-5; D unresolved. The V end lost 3 bases, the J end lost 0 bases, and 12 bases lay between the germline ends. CDR1 is DFQATT and CDR2 is SNEGSKA in the germline V gene (reference sequence). The CDR3 has 15 residues. The CDR3 DNA reads TGCAGTGCTAGCCCGGACGGGAATAGCAATCAGCCCCAGCATTTT. Residues: CSASPDGNSNQPQHF.

About this clonotype: A much bigger clone sits one base away, suggesting this may be a read error. V is TRBV5-1 and J is TRBJ1-3, with 7 bases lining up with TRBD1. In germline, CDR1 is SGHRS, CDR2 YFSETQ. This CDR3 comprises 15 residues. The DNA of the CDR3 is TGCGCCGGCAGCCTCAATGGACAGGCCGGAAACACCATATATTTT. This translates into CAGSLNGQAGNTIYF. Using reference TRBV5-1 and TRBJ1-3 for the parts outside the CDR3, the full variable domain is KAGVTQTPRYLIKTRGQQVTLSCSPISGHRSVSWYQQTPGQGLQFLFEYFSETQRNKGNFPGRFSGRQFSNSRSEMNVSTLELGDSALYLCAGSLNGQAGNTIYFGEGSWLTVV.

At least ten counts were recorded for this clonotype. The V call is TRBV20-1, the J call TRBJ2-7, with a possible D match to TRBD1 (5 bases). CDR3 length: 14 amino acids. CDR1 and CDR2 (germline): DFQATT, SNEGSKA (reference sequence). Trimming took 1 base from V and 4 from J, leaving 14 bases between them. Here the CDR3 DNA reads TGCAGTGCTAGAGGACGGAGACAGCTATACGAGCAGTACTTC. Protein product: CSARGRRQLYEQYF.

This clonotype has at least ten counts. The rearrangement joins TRBV20-1 to TRBJ2-7; D assignment may be TRBD1 or TRBD2 (6 bases each). The ends were cut back, 6 bases at V and 4 bases at J, with 19 bases in the middle. The CDR3 has 14 amino acids. Germline V gives CDR1 DFQATT, CDR2 SNEGSKA (reference sequence). CDR3 in amino acids: CSASARGADYEQYF. CDR3 sequence (DNA): TGCAGTGCGTCAGCAAGGGGGGCGGATTACGAGCAGTACTTC.

This clonotype was seen once. V is TRBV20-1 and J is TRBJ2-1, with 8 bases fitting TRBD2. J was trimmed by 5 bases and V by 0 bases; bases with no gene match: 3. The CDR3 loop spans 14 amino acids. Germline lookup yields CDR1 DFQATT and CDR2 SNEGSKA (reference sequence). Here the CDR3 DNA reads TGCAGTGCTAGAGATCGGGGGGGGCACAATGAGCAGTTCTTC. It codes for CSARDRGGHNEQFF.

This rearrangement joins TRBV7-2 to TRBJ1-2; weak D call: TRBD1 (6 bases). The V and J ends lost 5 bases and 0 bases respectively, with 16 bases between them. The CDR3 sequence is 16 residues long. Germline V CDR1 and CDR2: SGHTA, FQGNSA. CDR3 sequence reads: CASSRNTGRANYGYTF. The DNA of the CDR3 is TGTGCCAGCAGCCGTAACACAGGGAGAGCTAACTATGGCTACACCTTC.

This chain uses TRBV27 with TRBJ2-3; maybe TRBD2 (6 bases). The germline V gene has CDR1 MNHEY and CDR2 SMNVEV (reference sequence). Deletions cut 4 bases from V and 4 bases from J, with 12 bases between. This CDR3 has 14 residues. In nucleotides, the CDR3 is TGTGCCAGCAGTTCTCGGGGGAGCCCAGATACGCAGTATTTT. Protein: CASSSRGSPDTQYF.

This clonotype has just a few counts. The rearrangement links TRBV27 to TRBJ1-3; 8 bases agree with TRBD1. The CDR3 loop spans 15 amino acids. Losses at the gene ends were 6 bases for V and 4 bases for J; bases not matched to a gene: 8. Germline CDR1 MNHEY, CDR2 SMNVEV (reference sequence). CDR3 loop: CASSRTGFEGNTIYF. The CDR3 DNA sequence: TGTGCCAGCAGCCGGACAGGGTTCGAAGGAAACACCATATATTTT.

The sample holds a few counts of this clonotype. The chain uses TRBV5-5 and TRBJ2-3; 7 positions match TRBD2. The germline CDR1 and CDR2 sequences are SGHKS and YYEKEE (reference sequence). This CDR3 contains 15 residues. V lost 6 bases to trimming and J lost 0 bases; unmatched junction nucleotides: 7. CDR3 amino acids: CASKDSTSSTDTQYF. The CDR3 nucleotides are TGTGCCAGCAAGGATTCGACTAGCAGCACAGATACGCAGTATTTT.

This chain connects TRBV7-9 to TRBJ1-2; D uncertain. Between the trimmed V and J ends, which lost 0 bases and 7 bases, there was a span of 15 bases. The CDR3 is 15 amino acids. From germline, CDR1 is SEHNR and CDR2 FQNEAQ (reference sequence). The CDR3, as DNA: TGTGCCAGCAGCTTAGCTAACAGCTACCTGGGTGGCTACACCTTC. Translated, it gives CASSLANSYLGGYTF.

This clonotype was counted only a few times. The CDR3 protein is CASSSRAGSSYEQYF. As DNA, the CDR3 is TGTGCCAGCAGTTCTCGGGCAGGGAGCTCCTACGAGCAGTACTTC. This chain links TRBV7-9 with TRBJ2-7, with D perhaps given as TRBD1 or TRBD2 (5 bases each). The germline CDR1 and CDR2 sequences are SEHNR and FQNEAQ (reference sequence). This CDR3 comprises 15 residues. Deletions cut 6 bases from V and 0 bases from J, with 15 bases between.